This T cell receptor beta chain derives from a study of CD8 T cells in Susac syndrome. V dropped 0 bases and J dropped 7 bases, with 13 bases sitting between them. The germline CDR1 and CDR2 sequences are MGHRA and YSYEKL. There are 14 residues in the CDR3. When the RNA was reverse transcribed, random hexamers were used with an input of about 0.5 to 1 ug. TCRdb reprocessed the immunoSEQ multiplex PCR reads with MiXCR, giving one entry per CDR3 protein. The sample shows 95,000 to 150,000 distinct CDR3 sequences, approximately 93% of them seen only once. The TCR was taken from a human donor with multiple sclerosis. The sample consisted of CD8+ T cells from PBMCs. The chain combines TRBV4-1 with TRBJ2-7, with D possibly matching TRBD2 (7 bases). CDR3 in DNA: TGCGCCAGCAGCCAAGATCGGGGGGCGGTGGAGCAGTACTTC. Translating gives CASSQDRGAVEQYF.